These 9 T cell receptor beta chains originate from one sample sequenced in a study of T cell repertoires in cytomegalovirus infection. TCRdb itself ran the reads through MiXCR, one entry per CDR3 protein. The profile shows fewer than 650,000 distinct CDR3 sequences, roughly 43% of them singletons. These receptors' targets are unknown. Sequences were derived from cultured PBMCs, sampled from culture after CMV antigen stimulation. Source of these receptors: a human donor in good health (CMV status not recorded). Some clones in this sample may be carry-over from other donors' samples.

This clonotype came up a few times. This sequence joins TRBV6-1 and TRBJ2-5; D unresolved. With 1 base removed from V and 3 bases from J, the gap between germline ends came to 9 bases. The CDR3 runs to 14 residues. CDR1 and CDR2 (germline): MNHNS, SASEGT. The CDR3 nucleotides are TGTGCCAGCAGTGAAGTATCATTCAAAGAGACCCAGTACTTC. Protein sequence: CASSEVSFKETQYF.

This clonotype has more than one count but fewer than ten. The chain uses TRBV6-6 and TRBJ2-1; 7 bases match TRBD2. Looked up from germline, CDR1 is MNHNY and CDR2 is SVGAGI (reference sequence). The trim removed 8 bases at V and 8 bases at J, leaving 18 bases unmatched. There are 16 residues in the CDR3. The CDR3 DNA sequence: TGTGCCAGCCATCTCTCTAGCGGCGCCGGGATCGATGAGCAGTTCTTC. Encoded protein: CASHLSSGAGIDEQFF.

The V call is TRBV7-4, the J call TRBJ2-5; 10 bases line up with TRBD2. With V trimmed by 4 bases and J by 1 base, 18 bases remained unmatched. CDR3 length: 20 residues. In germline, CDR1 is SGHVT, CDR2 SQSDAQ. In nucleotides, the CDR3 is TGTGCCAGCAGCTCCTTTTGGGGAATACTAGCGGGGAACACCCAAGAGACCCAGTACTTC. Amino acid sequence: CASSSFWGILAGNTQETQYF.

This rearrangement joins TRBV6-2 or TRBV6-3 to TRBJ2-3; the D gene is possibly TRBD1 (5 bases). The V end was cut by 7 bases, the J end by 3 bases, with 11 bases between. CDR1 MNHEY and CDR2 SVGEGT come from the germline V gene. The CDR3 is 13 amino acids. The CDR3 region has the DNA TGTGCCAGCAAAGGGGCCGGGACAGATACGCAGTATTTT. Its translation is CASKGAGTDTQYF.

This clonotype was counted only a few times. The chain carries TRBV6-8 and TRBJ2-6, with TRBD2 identical over 7 bases. The CDR3 has 14 residues. Germline loops: CDR1 MNHGY, CDR2 SAAAGT. J gave up 2 bases and V 11 bases, and 6 bases lay outside the gene matches. As DNA, the CDR3 is TGTGCCGTGCTGGGAGGGCCTGGGGCCAACGTCCTGACTTTC. Translated, it gives CAVLGGPGANVLTF.

This clonotype was seen only a few times. This chain uses TRBV7-8 with TRBJ1-5; 8 bases align to TRBD1. The CDR3 length is 17 residues. V gave up 5 bases and J gave up 0 bases; unmatched junction bases: 9. CDR1 and CDR2 (germline): SGHVS, FQNEAQ. CDR3 in DNA: TGTGCCAGCAGCCCAAGGACAGGGATTTATAGCAATCAGCCCCAGCATTTT. Residues: CASSPRTGIYSNQPQHF. Full variable domain (rest looked up from reference TRBV7-8 and TRBJ1-5): GAGVSQSPRYKVAKRGQDVALRCDPISGHVSLFWYQQALGQGPEFLTYFQNEAQLDKSGLPSDRFFAERPEGSVSTLKIQRTQQEDSAVYLCASSPRTGIYSNQPQHFGDGTRLSIL.

The V gene is TRBV7-2, the J gene TRBJ1-5, with no clear D. Trimming took 5 bases from V and 0 from J, leaving 11 bases between them. The V gene's germline CDR1 is SGHTA and CDR2 FQGNSA. This CDR3 is 15 amino acids long. CDR3 sequence reads: CASSTGHLSNQPQHF. The CDR3 DNA follows: TGTGCCAGCAGCACCGGGCACCTTAGCAATCAGCCCCAGCATTTT.

A few counts support this clonotype. The genes are TRBV28 and TRBJ2-2; 8 bases fit TRBD1. V lost 9 bases, J lost 7 bases, and 13 bases stayed unmatched. From germline, CDR1 is MDHEN and CDR2 SYDVKM. This CDR3 is 15 amino acids long. The CDR3 loop is CASSLRTGFFGELFF. CDR3 DNA: TGTGCCAGTTCTCTCCGGACAGGGTTCTTCGGGGAGCTGTTTTTT.

The gene calls are TRBV7-6 and TRBJ2-2, with D perhaps TRBD2 (6 bases). CDR3 size: 15 residues. The germline gives CDR1 SGHVS, CDR2 FNYEAQ. Trimming took off 5 bases at V and 2 bases at J, with 12 bases between the two ends. The CDR3 loop reads CASSATGDNTGELFF. CDR3 coding DNA: TGTGCCAGCAGCGCAACGGGGGACAACACCGGGGAGCTGTTTTTT.